This entry lists 18 T cell receptor beta chains sequenced from one sample in a study of T cells and Merkel cell carcinoma outcomes. The data were produced by immunoSEQ multiplex PCR, yet TCRdb's version contains in-frame clones alone and is incomplete. The data contain approximately 12,000 clones, about 95% of them singletons. The sample taken for sequencing was tumor tissue from Merkel cell carcinoma. The receptors originated from a human donor with Merkel cell carcinoma.

The rearrangement uses TRBV4-3 and TRBJ1-2; TRBD1 matches 8 bases. The CDR3 runs 15 residues. After removal of 0 bases from V and 3 bases from J, the junction contained 3 bases not matched to a gene. Germline values: CDR1 LGHNA, CDR2 YSLEER. The CDR3 protein is CASSQEAGGDYGYTF. The CDR3 bases are TGCGCCAGCAGCCAAGAGGCAGGGGGCGACTATGGCTACACCTTC.

The CDR3 sequence is CASSDRTQETQYF. In DNA, the CDR3 is TGTGCCAGCAGCGACAGAACCCAAGAGACCCAGTACTTC. V is TRBV7-2 and J is TRBJ2-5, with D tentatively TRBD1 (5 bases). Trimming cost V 5 bases and J 1 base, with 8 bases left between them. CDR1 and CDR2 (germline): SGHTA, FQGNSA. This CDR3 is built from 13 residues.

The chain has TRBV19 and TRBJ2-1; 13 bases fit TRBD2. Trimming removed 5 bases from V and 7 bases from J; junction bases left unmatched: 8. The CDR3 runs 16 residues. CDR1 LNHDA and CDR2 SQIVND come from the germline V gene (reference sequence). CDR3 DNA: TGTGCCAGTAGTTCTGAGACTAGCGGGAGGAGAAATGAGCAGTTCTTC. Residues: CASSSETSGRRNEQFF. Together with reference TRBV19 and TRBJ2-1, the CDR3 gives the full variable domain: DGGITQSPKYLFRKEGQNVTLSCEQNLNHDAMYWYRQDPGQGLRLIYYSQIVNDFQKGDIAEGYSVSREKKESFPLTVTSAQKNPTAFYLCASSSETSGRRNEQFFGPGTRLTVL.

This chain joins TRBV25-1 and TRBJ1-2; D may be TRBD1 (5 bases). The CDR3 consists of 14 residues. Looked up from germline, CDR1 is MGHDK and CDR2 is SYGVNS. Trimming removed 8 bases at V and 4 bases at J, with 17 bases between. The CDR3 is CASAPLGGPYGYTF. CDR3 in DNA: TGTGCCAGCGCCCCCCTGGGGGGACCCTATGGCTACACCTTC.

J is TRBJ2-7 and V is TRBV27; TRBD1 might be the D (6 bases). V lost 4 bases, J lost 0 bases, and 10 bases lay in between. This CDR3 comprises 14 residues. Germline CDR1 and CDR2: MNHEY and SMNVEV (reference sequence). The CDR3 region is CASSWAGASYEQYF. The CDR3 DNA sequence: TGTGCCAGCAGTTGGGCAGGGGCCTCCTACGAGCAGTACTTC.

This clone was recorded only once. The rearrangement joins TRBV6-1 to TRBJ2-2; D gene ambiguous. CDR1 MNHNS and CDR2 SASEGT come from the germline V gene. The CDR3 totals 15 residues. The V end lost 2 bases, the J end lost 5 bases, and 12 bases lay between the germline ends. The CDR3 spells CASSERAVATGELFF. The CDR3 region has the DNA TGTGCCAGCAGTGAAAGGGCAGTAGCTACCGGGGAGCTGTTTTTT.

The CDR3 nucleotides read TGTGCCAGCAGCTTAGTACGGGGGGCAGATGCTTTCTTT. This sequence encodes CASSLVRGADAFF. The chain links TRBV7-2 to TRBJ1-1; D is perhaps TRBD1 (6 bases). The CDR3 contains 13 residues. Germline V gives CDR1 SGHTA, CDR2 FQGNSA. The ends were cut back, 1 base at V and 11 bases at J, with 14 bases in the middle.

This sequence joins TRBV6-4 and TRBJ2-4; no clear D. Germline-derived CDR1 and CDR2 are MRHNA and SNTAGT. The length of the CDR3 is 14 residues. V lost 7 bases and J 0 bases, leaving 10 bases between the germline ends. This CDR3 is CASTDRSAKNIQYF. In DNA, the CDR3 is TGTGCCAGCACCGACCGTTCAGCCAAAAACATTCAGTACTTC.

This clone has a single count. The V gene is TRBV9, the J gene TRBJ2-3, with 13 bases identical to TRBD2. CDR1 is SGDLS and CDR2 is YYNGEE in the germline V gene. V trimming: 2 bases; J trimming: 4 bases; junction bases outside the gene matches: 1. The CDR3 extends over 15 amino acids. Written as DNA, the CDR3 is TGTGCCAGCAGCGTGACTAGCGGGAGGCCAGATACGCAGTATTTT. Protein sequence: CASSVTSGRPDTQYF. Complete variable domain (other parts from reference TRBV9 and TRBJ2-3): DSGVTQTPKHLITATGQRVTLRCSPRSGDLSVYWYQQSLDQGLQFLIQYYNGEERAKGNILERFSAQQFPDLHSELNLSSLELGDSALYFCASSVTSGRPDTQYFGPGTRLTVL.

The CDR3 here is CASSQRTGTDNEKLFF. Here the CDR3 DNA reads TGTGCCAGCAGCCAAAGAACCGGGACAGACAATGAAAAACTGTTTTTT. The gene calls are TRBV14 and TRBJ1-4, with TRBD1 matching over 7 bases. Germline V gene sequence: CDR1 SGHDN, CDR2 FVKESK. This CDR3 spans 16 amino acids. The J segment lost 5 bases and the V segment lost 2 bases, leaving 8 bases of the junction unmatched.

This clone was seen a single time. The V call is TRBV11-2, the J call TRBJ2-1, with TRBD1 matching 7 bases. V shed 4 bases and J 5 bases; nucleotides not matched to a gene: 11. This CDR3 is 16 amino acids long. Germline CDR1 and CDR2: SGHAT and FQNNGV. CDR3 sequence: CASSSIPRDSNNEQFF. The DNA for the CDR3 is TGTGCCAGCAGCTCCATCCCCCGGGACAGCAACAATGAGCAGTTCTTC. Combining the CDR3 with reference TRBV11-2 and TRBJ2-1 gives the whole variable domain EAGVAQSPRYKIIEKRQSVAFWCNPISGHATLYWYQQILGQGPKLLIQFQNNGVVDDSQLPKDRFSAERLKGVDSTLKIQPAKLEDSAVYLCASSSIPRDSNNEQFFGPGTRLTVL.

V and J are TRBV21-1 and TRBJ1-2; the tabulated D call, TRBD1, remains unverified against the DNA. TRBV21-1 is deemed a pseudogene. The CDR3 runs 14 residues. CDR3: CARRNRSLGYGYTF. The CDR3 DNA sequence: TGTGCCAGGAGGAACAGGTCTCTCGGCTATGGCTACACCTTC.

The V gene is TRBV5-1, the J gene TRBJ2-5; TRBD2 matches 14 bases. Germline trimming cut 4 bases from V and 5 bases from J; bases unmatched to any gene: 10. CDR1 and CDR2 (germline): SGHRS, YFSETQ. There are 17 residues in the CDR3. The CDR3 DNA follows: TGCGCCAGCAGCCCGGAGGGACTAGCGGGAGCAAAGGAGACCCAGTACTTC. Protein product: CASSPEGLAGAKETQYF.

V gene TRBV18 combines with J gene TRBJ2-3; D not resolved. Trimming took off 8 bases at V and 0 bases at J, with 12 bases between the two ends. Germline V gene data show CDR1 as KGHSH and CDR2 as LQKENI. The CDR3 loop spans 14 amino acids. Here the CDR3 DNA reads TGTGCCAGCCAAGGAGTCTTTAGCACAGATACGCAGTATTTT. This sequence encodes CASQGVFSTDTQYF.

The chain joins TRBV28 to TRBJ1-4; 7 bases fit TRBD1. Germline V gene data show CDR1 as MDHEN and CDR2 as SYDVKM. The trim removed 8 bases at V and 7 bases at J, leaving 7 bases unmatched. The CDR3 is made up of 13 amino acids. In DNA, the CDR3 is TGTGCCAGCCAGACAGGGAGGTTTGAAAAACTGTTTTTT. Translated: CASQTGRFEKLFF.

The J gene is TRBJ1-5, the V gene TRBV27; D is ambiguous. Trimming pared 6 bases from V and 4 bases from J, leaving 10 bases between. Per germline, CDR1 MNHEY and CDR2 SMNVEV (reference sequence). The CDR3 length is 13 residues. In DNA, the CDR3 is TGTGCCAGCAGCCTGTCGAGGAATCAGCCCCAGCATTTT. Its protein product is CASSLSRNQPQHF.

This sequence joins TRBV10-3 and TRBJ2-7; TRBD1 aligns across 7 bases. Unmatched junction bases numbered 1, after V lost 3 bases and J lost 5 bases. CDR3 size: 12 residues. CDR1 and CDR2 (germline): ENHRY, SYGVKD. In nucleotides, the CDR3 is TGTGCCATCAGTGAACAGGGGAACGAGCAGTACTTC. Protein sequence: CAISEQGNEQYF.

The chain carries TRBV2 and TRBJ2-2; tentative D call: TRBD2 (6 bases). The CDR3 totals 14 residues. In germline, CDR1 is SNHLY, CDR2 FYNNEI. V shed 6 bases and J shed 2 bases, with 10 bases lying between them. The CDR3 is CASSPLANTGELFF. The CDR3 DNA follows: TGTGCCAGCAGCCCACTAGCAAACACCGGGGAGCTGTTTTTT.